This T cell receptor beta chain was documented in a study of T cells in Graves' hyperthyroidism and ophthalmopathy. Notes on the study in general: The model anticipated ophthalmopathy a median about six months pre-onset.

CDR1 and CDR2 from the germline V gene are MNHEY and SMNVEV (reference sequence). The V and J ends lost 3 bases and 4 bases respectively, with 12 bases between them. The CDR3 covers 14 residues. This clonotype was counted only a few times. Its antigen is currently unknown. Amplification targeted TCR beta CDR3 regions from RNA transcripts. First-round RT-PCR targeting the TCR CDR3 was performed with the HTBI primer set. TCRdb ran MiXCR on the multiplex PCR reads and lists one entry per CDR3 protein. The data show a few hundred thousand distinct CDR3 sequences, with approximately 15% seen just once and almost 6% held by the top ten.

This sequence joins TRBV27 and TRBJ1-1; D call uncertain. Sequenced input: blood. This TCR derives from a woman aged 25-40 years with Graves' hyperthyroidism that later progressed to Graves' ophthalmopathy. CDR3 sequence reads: CASSFRPDFTEAFF. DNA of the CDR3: TGTGCCAGCAGTTTTCGGCCAGACTTCACTGAAGCTTTCTTT.